Presented here are 20 T cell receptor beta chains from one specimen sequenced in a study of shared clonotypes between healthy human individuals. Clones were sequenced by immunoSEQ multiplex PCR, and TCRdb holds only the in-frame ones, with some missing. The sample has over a million clones, 95% to 97% seen once. Material for sequencing was naive CD4+ T cells sorted from blood. Documented subset: CD45RA+ positively selected. Receptor source: a man aged 25 to 45 in good health.

The chain is built from TRBV2 and TRBJ2-7, with a weak D call TRBD1 (5 bases). The germline V gene has CDR1 SNHLY and CDR2 FYNNEI. This CDR3 has 15 amino acids. Trimming stripped 9 bases from V and 0 bases from J, with 18 bases between. DNA of the CDR3: TGTGCCAGTTTGGCACTCAGGGTATCCTCCTACGAGCAGTACTTC. Protein: CASLALRVSSYEQYF.

This clone appeared once. This rearrangement joins TRBV5-1 to TRBJ2-7, with D uncertain. V was shortened by 3 bases and J by 0 bases, with 10 bases between the two germline ends. This CDR3 has 14 amino acids. CDR1 SGHRS and CDR2 YFSETQ come from the germline V gene. This CDR3 reads CASSSVQHSYEQYF. CDR3 DNA: TGCGCCAGCAGCTCTGTACAGCACTCCTACGAGCAGTACTTC.

The chain has TRBV14 and TRBJ2-1; a possible D gene is TRBD2 (6 bases). CDR1 and CDR2 (germline): SGHDN, FVKESK. Trimming took 3 bases from V and 7 from J, leaving 28 bases between them. This CDR3 comprises 19 residues. The CDR3 region is CASSHLSGGRYAGRNEQFF. The CDR3 DNA follows: TGTGCCAGCAGCCACTTAAGTGGGGGAAGATACGCAGGGAGGAATGAGCAGTTCTTC.

This chain uses TRBV7-6 with TRBJ2-3; the D gene is possibly TRBD1 (6 bases). In germline, CDR1 is SGHVS, CDR2 FNYEAQ. Trimming shortened V by 1 base and J by 2 bases, and 10 bases separated the two germline ends. This CDR3 is built from 15 residues. The CDR3: CASSLGQGPTDTQYF. CDR3 nucleotide sequence: TGTGCCAGCAGCTTAGGGCAGGGGCCCACAGATACGCAGTATTTT.

Details on this clone: The sample has other DNA sequences that encode this CDR3 too. The V call is TRBV5-1, the J call TRBJ2-7; no clear D gene. V lost 0 bases and J lost 2, with 6 bases in between. CDR1 and CDR2 from the germline V gene are SGHRS and YFSETQ. The length of the CDR3 is 13 residues. In nucleotides, the CDR3 is TGCGCCAGCAGCTTGGACGGTACCTACGAGCAGTACTTC. Amino acid sequence: CASSLDGTYEQYF.

The chain links TRBV18 to TRBJ2-5; the match to TRBD2 covers 7 bases. The ends lost 3 bases at V and 2 bases at J; junction bases unmatched: 3. Germline lookup yields CDR1 KGHSH and CDR2 LQKENI. The CDR3 spans 14 residues. CDR3 DNA sequence: TGTGCCAGCTCACCGTCTAGCGGTCAAGAGACCCAGTACTTC. Translating it yields CASSPSSGQETQYF. The whole variable domain, remainder taken from reference TRBV18 and TRBJ2-5, is NAGVMQNPRHLVRRRGQEARLRCSPMKGHSHVYWYRQLPEEGLKFMVYLQKENIIDESGMPKERFSAEFPKEGPSILRIQQVVRGDSAAYFCASSPSSGQETQYFGPGTRLLVL.

The chain links TRBV2 to TRBJ2-1, with TRBD2 matching 10 bases. CDR1 and CDR2 (germline): SNHLY, FYNNEI. V trimming: 6 bases; J trimming: 6 bases; junction bases outside the gene matches: 8. The CDR3 is made up of 15 amino acids. The CDR3 coding sequence is TGTGCCAGCAGGGGCCTAGCGGGAGTAGTCAATGAGCAGTTCTTC. Amino acid sequence: CASRGLAGVVNEQFF.

The chain joins TRBV19 to TRBJ1-3, with unresolved D. The V gene lost 4 bases and the J gene lost 5 bases, with 9 bases spanning the gap. CDR3 size: 13 residues. From germline, CDR1 is LNHDA and CDR2 SQIVND (reference sequence). CDR3 nucleotide sequence: TGTGCCAGTAGTACAGGCGGTCGAAACACCATATATTTT. Translating gives CASSTGGRNTIYF.

The chain recombines TRBV5-6 with TRBJ2-2; D is unclear. Germline-derived CDR1 and CDR2 are SGHDT and YYEEEE. The CDR3 has 15 residues. Trimming took off 2 bases at V and 4 bases at J, with 12 bases between the two ends. This CDR3 reads CASSFRRAGTGELFF. CDR3 nucleotide sequence: TGTGCCAGCAGCTTTAGGAGAGCAGGCACCGGGGAGCTGTTTTTT.

This chain links TRBV5-4 with TRBJ2-6; D is unclear. Germline assignment: CDR1 SGHNT and CDR2 YYREEE (reference sequence). The CDR3 extends over 17 amino acids. V shed 3 bases and J shed 0 bases, with 13 bases lying between them. CDR3: CASSSLSQVSGANVLTF. CDR3 DNA: TGTGCCAGCAGCTCCCTTTCTCAGGTCTCTGGGGCCAACGTCCTGACTTTC.

Only one count was recorded for this clone. The chain recombines TRBV25-1 with TRBJ2-7, with a weak D call TRBD1 (5 bases). Germline-derived CDR1 and CDR2 are MGHDK and SYGVNS. Trimming cost V 3 bases and J 6 bases, with 12 bases left between them. The CDR3 runs 13 residues. The CDR3 coding sequence is TGTGCCAGCAGTGAGGCAGGGATTGGCGAGCAGTACTTC. As protein: CASSEAGIGEQYF.

The chain couples TRBV7-3 to TRBJ2-6; TRBD2 is a possible D gene (6 bases). Trimming removed 2 bases from V and 2 bases from J, with 7 bases in between. Germline V gene data show CDR1 as SGHTA and CDR2 as FQGTGA. This CDR3 is built from 15 residues. The CDR3: CASSLGTAGANVLTF. For the CDR3, the DNA is TGTGCCAGCAGCTTAGGGACTGCTGGGGCCAACGTCCTGACTTTC.

V and J are TRBV5-5 and TRBJ2-7, with D possibly being TRBD2 (6 bases). Germline CDR1 reads SGHKS; CDR2 reads YYEKEE (reference sequence). Trimming took 0 bases from V and 4 from J, leaving 8 bases between them. The CDR3 has 13 residues. CDR3 sequence: CASSLERGYEQYF. The CDR3 DNA reads TGTGCCAGCAGCTTGGAACGGGGGTACGAGCAGTACTTC. The entire variable domain, with the rest obtained from reference TRBV5-5 and TRBJ2-7, is as follows: DAGVTQSPTHLIKTRGQQVTLRCSPISGHKSVSWYQQVLGQGPQFIFQYYEKEERGRGNFPDRFSARQFPNYSSELNVNALLLGDSALYLCASSLERGYEQYFGPGTRLTVT.

V gene TRBV11-2 combines with J gene TRBJ2-1, with D perhaps given as TRBD1 or TRBD2 (5 bases each). CDR3 length equals 12 residues. CDR1 SGHAT and CDR2 FQNNGV come from the germline V gene. Trimming pared 8 bases from V and 6 bases from J, leaving 11 bases between. The CDR3 DNA sequence: TGTGCCAGCCTCCGGGGCCGCAATGAGCAGTTCTTC. Translated, it gives CASLRGRNEQFF.

The chain has TRBV28 and TRBJ1-5; unclear D gene. This CDR3 has 12 residues. Trimming removed 8 bases at V and 8 bases at J, with 13 bases between. Germline assignment: CDR1 MDHEN and CDR2 SYDVKM. DNA of the CDR3: TGTGCCAGCTTCGCCCCTAGGGAGCCCCAGCATTTT. Protein sequence: CASFAPREPQHF.

This chain links TRBV2 with TRBJ2-2, with D unclear. The CDR3 length is 15 residues. Germline CDR1 reads SNHLY; CDR2 reads FYNNEI. V was pared by 1 base and J by 4 bases, with 10 bases between. The CDR3 spells CASSEEVPSTGELFF. The CDR3 bases are TGTGCCAGCAGTGAAGAGGTTCCGAGCACCGGGGAGCTGTTTTTT. Variable domain in full (rest from reference TRBV2 and TRBJ2-2): EPEVTQTPSHQVTQMGQEVILRCVPISNHLYFYWYRQILGQKVEFLVSFYNNEISEKSEIFDDQFSVERPDGSNFTLKIRSTKLEDSAMYFCASSEEVPSTGELFFGEGSRLTVL.

This clone was picked up one time. The chain has TRBV5-1 and TRBJ1-1; D uncertain. CDR1 is SGHRS and CDR2 is YFSETQ in the germline V gene. V was trimmed by 4 bases and J by 1 base, leaving 11 bases between them. CDR3 length equals 14 residues. The CDR3 bases are TGCGCCAGCAGCCAGGTTTCAGCGAACACTGAAGCTTTCTTT. Protein product: CASSQVSANTEAFF.

The rearrangement uses TRBV7-9 and TRBJ2-7; no clear D gene. Germline V gene data show CDR1 as SEHNR and CDR2 as FQNEAQ (reference sequence). The CDR3 covers 17 residues. Trimming removed 5 bases from V and 0 bases from J, with 20 bases in between. The CDR3 protein is CASSPDPGFPNSYEQYF. DNA for the CDR3: TGTGCCAGCAGCCCCGATCCTGGCTTCCCTAACTCCTACGAGCAGTACTTC. Using reference TRBV7-9 and TRBJ2-7 for the parts outside the CDR3, the full variable domain is DTGVSQNPRHKITKRGQNVTFRCDPISEHNRLYWYRQTLGQGPEFLTYFQNEAQLEKSRLLSDRFSAERPKGSFSTLEIQRTEQGDSAMYLCASSPDPGFPNSYEQYFGPGTRLTVT.

The CDR3 protein is CASRAGLAGAYEQYF. CDR3 DNA sequence: TGTGCCAGCAGAGCCGGACTAGCGGGAGCCTACGAGCAGTACTTC. The V call is TRBV6-1, the J call TRBJ2-7; TRBD2 matches at 13 bases. CDR1 is MNHNS and CDR2 is SASEGT in the germline V gene. V lost 6 bases and J lost 2; bases outside the gene matches: 4. The CDR3 is 15 amino acids.

The gene calls are TRBV9 and TRBJ2-1, with D uncertain. This CDR3 spans 18 amino acids. V was cut by 0 bases and J by 0 bases, with 16 bases left in between. Per germline, CDR1 SGDLS and CDR2 YYNGEE. The CDR3 DNA is TGTGCCAGCAGCGTAGCTACGGGTACCTCAATCTCCTACAATGAGCAGTTCTTC. Protein product: CASSVATGTSISYNEQFF.